Presented here are 16 T cell receptor beta chains from one specimen sequenced in a study of T cell responses to AZD1222 COVID-19 vaccine. The repertoire was sequenced with immunoSEQ multiplex PCR; TCRdb's copy has only in-frame clones and lacks some. This sample has 55,000 to 65,000 clones; nearly 90% occur once, and the top ten carry 6.1%. Specimen: peripheral blood, collected 28 days after the second AZD1222 dose. Receptor source: an adult who received the AZD1222 COVID-19 vaccine.

The V gene is TRBV12-3 or TRBV12-4, the J gene TRBJ1-5; the D is unclear. Between the trimmed V and J ends, which lost 2 bases and 5 bases, there was a span of 7 bases. The CDR3 spans 13 residues. The CDR3 spells CASSLRFDQPQHF. The CDR3 coding sequence is TGTGCCAGCAGTTTAAGATTCGATCAGCCCCAGCATTTT.

The CDR3 DNA reads as TGTGCCAGCAAACCGGGACTAGCGGTCGGGGAGCTGTTTTTT. This sequence encodes CASKPGLAVGELFF. This rearrangement joins TRBV27 to TRBJ2-2; 11 bases map to TRBD2. Germline V lookup: CDR1 MNHEY, CDR2 SMNVEV (reference sequence). The CDR3 runs 14 residues. Losses at the gene ends were 7 bases for V and 7 bases for J; bases not matched to a gene: 5.

The V gene is TRBV15, the J gene TRBJ1-4, with 7 bases lining up with TRBD1. Germline trimming cut 0 bases from V and 7 bases from J; bases unmatched to any gene: 5. The germline CDR1 and CDR2 sequences are LNHNV and YYDKDF (reference sequence). The CDR3 runs to 15 residues. The CDR3 spells CATSRDIGTAEKLFF. In DNA form, the CDR3 reads TGTGCCACCAGCAGAGATATTGGGACAGCTGAAAAACTGTTTTTT.

The V gene is TRBV5-4, the J gene TRBJ2-7; possibly TRBD1 for D (5 bases). V lost 2 bases, J lost 2 bases, and 11 bases lay in between. Germline V CDR1 and CDR2: SGHNT, YYREEE (reference sequence). The CDR3 is 14 amino acids. Here the CDR3 DNA reads TGTGCCAGCAGCTTTAAACAGGTAGCCTACGAGCAGTACTTC. Translation: CASSFKQVAYEQYF.

V usage is TRBV2 and J usage is TRBJ2-1; perhaps TRBD1 as D (5 bases). The CDR3 length is 14 residues. Trimming stripped 8 bases from V and 3 bases from J, with 14 bases between. Germline V gene data show CDR1 as SNHLY and CDR2 as FYNNEI. CDR3 residues: CASQTDLNYNEQFF. The CDR3 DNA reads TGTGCCAGCCAGACAGATTTAAACTACAATGAGCAGTTCTTC.

This clone was found once. CDR3 nucleotide sequence: TGTGCCACCCGGGGACAGGGCGGGCAGCCCCAGCATTTT. Protein sequence: CATRGQGGQPQHF. V is TRBV6-5 and J is TRBJ1-5; 9 positions match TRBD1. V lost 10 bases and J lost 7; bases outside the gene matches: 8. Germline CDR1 and CDR2: MNHEY and SVGAGI. CDR3 length: 13 amino acids.

There are a few counts of this clone. V gene TRBV28 combines with J gene TRBJ2-7, with D unclear. CDR1 is MDHEN, CDR2 SYDVKM, per germline. The CDR3 consists of 12 residues. V gave up 4 bases and J gave up 7 bases, with 11 bases separating them. The CDR3 DNA reads as TGTGCCAGCAGTTCTGGGGTCCGGGAGCAGTACTTC. This translates into CASSSGVREQYF.

The chain couples TRBV6-1 to TRBJ1-1; D is ambiguous. Trimming cost V 3 bases and J 0 bases, with 5 bases left between them. Germline V gene sequence: CDR1 MNHNS, CDR2 SASEGT. This CDR3 comprises 13 residues. The CDR3 loop is CASSDTMNTEAFF. CDR3 DNA sequence: TGTGCCAGCAGTGACACCATGAACACTGAAGCTTTCTTT.

The chain carries TRBV11-2 and TRBJ1-2, with D tentatively TRBD1 (5 bases). The germline CDR1 and CDR2 sequences are SGHAT and FQNNGV. The V end lost 1 base, the J end lost 7 bases, and 16 bases lay between the germline ends. The CDR3 is 15 residues long. The chain's CDR3 is CASSLGVGAGGGYTF. Written as DNA, the CDR3 is TGTGCCAGCAGCTTAGGAGTCGGTGCCGGGGGTGGCTACACCTTC.

The chain has TRBV27 and TRBJ1-5, with 7 bases lining up with TRBD1. This CDR3 contains 14 residues. V was pared by 10 bases and J by 3 bases, with 9 bases of the junction left unmatched. The V gene's germline CDR1 is MNHEY and CDR2 SMNVEV (reference sequence). The CDR3 bases are TGTGCCACTAGGGGAACAGGGGCCAATCAGCCCCAGCATTTT. Protein sequence: CATRGTGANQPQHF.

The gene calls are TRBV25-1 and TRBJ2-7; 7 bases map to TRBD2. This CDR3 spans 13 amino acids. Unmatched junction bases numbered 9, after V lost 7 bases and J lost 6 bases. CDR1 is MGHDK, CDR2 SYGVNS, per germline. CDR3 DNA sequence: TGTGCCAGCACCGTCCTGAGCGGGGCCGAGCAGTACTTC. It specifies CASTVLSGAEQYF.

This clone was seen once. V is TRBV5-5 and J is TRBJ1-5; the D is unclear. This CDR3 is 14 amino acids long. V gave up 4 bases and J gave up 0 bases, with 8 bases separating them. Germline CDR1 reads SGHKS; CDR2 reads YYEKEE (reference sequence). The CDR3 DNA reads TGTGCCAGCAGCGGTGATTATAGCAATCAGCCCCAGCATTTT. It codes for CASSGDYSNQPQHF.

The V call is TRBV18, the J call TRBJ2-2; a weak D match, TRBD2 (5 bases). From germline, CDR1 is KGHSH and CDR2 LQKENI. V was clipped by 0 bases and J by 2 bases, with 13 bases between them. The CDR3 runs to 17 residues. The CDR3 DNA sequence: TGTGCCAGCTCACCACCTCGGAGCGGACCAAACACCGGGGAGCTGTTTTTT. This encodes CASSPPRSGPNTGELFF. The whole variable domain, filled in from reference TRBV18 and TRBJ2-2, reads NAGVMQNPRHLVRRRGQEARLRCSPMKGHSHVYWYRQLPEEGLKFMVYLQKENIIDESGMPKERFSAEFPKEGPSILRIQQVVRGDSAAYFCASSPPRSGPNTGELFFGEGSRLTVL.

The genes are TRBV6-6 and TRBJ1-2; TRBD1 aligns across 7 bases. V was clipped by 8 bases and J by 0 bases; unmatched bases: 6. The length of the CDR3 is 14 residues. Germline CDR1 and CDR2: MNHNY and SVGAGI (reference sequence). CDR3 residues: CASWAGTANYGYTF. The CDR3 nucleotides read TGTGCCAGCTGGGCAGGGACAGCTAACTATGGCTACACCTTC.

This clone was observed a single time. The V call is TRBV4-1, the J call TRBJ1-6, with D unclear. V was shortened by 3 bases and J by 8 bases, with 17 bases between the two germline ends. CDR3 length: 16 residues. Germline CDR1 is MGHRA and CDR2 is YSYEKL. CDR3 coding DNA: TGCGCCAGCAGCCAGATTGAGGTGGATCGATATTCACCCCTCCACTTT. Translation gives CASSQIEVDRYSPLHF.

The V gene is TRBV5-1, the J gene TRBJ1-2, with 7 bases that match TRBD1. From germline, CDR1 is SGHRS and CDR2 YFSETQ. Trimming cost V 3 bases and J 8 bases; bases outside gene matches: 7. The CDR3 extends over 13 amino acids. CDR3 residues: CASSSMTGRGYTF. CDR3 DNA sequence: TGCGCCAGCAGCTCCATGACAGGGCGCGGCTACACCTTC.